These 23 T cell receptor beta chains were sequenced from one sample in a study of molecular identifiers for immune sequencing clone quantification. One entry per CDR3 protein, called by TCRdb with MiXCR from the PCR reads. The table lists about 510,000 distinct CDR3 sequences, 20% to 25% of them singletons. Sequencing was performed on naive CD8+ T cells from blood, with Jurkat cell RNA spiked in. Subset reported: FACS-sorted CD8+CD4-CCR7+CD45RA+ naive T cells. Receptor source: a human donor in good health. Some libraries in this study had Jurkat cell RNA spiked in.

Ten or more counts support this clonotype. The J gene is TRBJ1-5, the V gene TRBV6-2 or TRBV6-3; 7 nucleotides align to TRBD1. Germline lookup yields CDR1 MNHEY and CDR2 SVGEGT. V trimming: 4 bases; J trimming: 4 bases; junction bases outside the gene matches: 19. CDR3 size: 19 residues. The CDR3 is CASSSITGDTLLANQPQHF. The CDR3 nucleotides are TGTGCCAGCAGTTCAATAACAGGGGATACCCTTTTGGCTAATCAGCCCCAGCATTTT.

At least ten counts were recorded for this clonotype. V usage is TRBV20-1 and J usage is TRBJ2-3; D is perhaps TRBD2 (5 bases). CDR1 DFQATT and CDR2 SNEGSKA come from the germline V gene (reference sequence). V gave up 1 base and J gave up 0 bases, with 11 bases separating them. The CDR3 length is 15 residues. The CDR3: CSARGLSTSTDTQYF. The CDR3 nucleotides read TGCAGTGCTAGAGGACTATCTACTAGCACAGATACGCAGTATTTT.

This clonotype was recorded a few times. The V call is TRBV5-8, the J call TRBJ1-5; D is unresolved. Trimming cost V 0 bases and J 5 bases, with 9 bases left between them. CDR1 and CDR2 (germline): SGHTS, YDEGEE. This CDR3 contains 14 residues. The CDR3 reads CASSLAREDQPQHF. The CDR3 DNA sequence: TGTGCCAGCAGCTTGGCACGGGAGGATCAGCCCCAGCATTTT.

About this clonotype: The germline gene is not matched at one end of the junction; a read error may be the cause. This chain links TRBV12-5 with TRBJ2-1; a possible D gene is TRBD2 (7 bases). The CDR3 covers 14 residues. Germline V CDR1 and CDR2: LGHNT, FRNRAP. CDR3 nucleotide sequence: TGTGCTAGTAGATGGGGTGGCGGGGGCGATGAGCAGTCCTTC. It codes for CASRWGGGGDEQSF.

The chain uses TRBV7-8 and TRBJ2-1; 7 nucleotides match TRBD2. CDR1 and CDR2 from the germline V gene are SGHVS and FQNEAQ. V lost 5 bases to trimming and J lost 2 bases; unmatched junction nucleotides: 6. The CDR3 is 15 amino acids. The CDR3 DNA reads as TGTGCCAGCAGCATCGGGGGGTCTGCCTACAATGAGCAGTTCTTC. Translated: CASSIGGSAYNEQFF.

This clonotype was detected ten times or more. The chain carries TRBV12-3 or TRBV12-4 and TRBJ1-6; the match to TRBD1 covers 7 bases. The V segment lost 2 bases and the J segment 4 bases; nucleotides outside the gene matches: 14. CDR3 length: 19 amino acids. The CDR3 DNA reads TGTGCCAGCAGTTTAAGGAATCTCGCCGAACAGGGGTATAATTCACCCCTCCACTTT. The encoded protein is CASSLRNLAEQGYNSPLHF.

This clonotype was seen at least ten times. The CDR3 sequence is CASRDYNEQFF. The CDR3 DNA reads as TGTGCCAGCAGGGACTACAATGAGCAGTTCTTC. V is TRBV6-2 or TRBV6-3 and J is TRBJ2-1; no clear D. Trimming took off 6 bases at V and 3 bases at J, with 3 bases between the two ends. There are 11 residues in the CDR3. Germline lookup yields CDR1 MNHEY and CDR2 SVGEGT.

This clonotype was recorded a few times. This sequence joins TRBV20-1 and TRBJ2-7, with D hard to call. The CDR3 spans 13 residues. Trimming took 4 bases from V and 1 from J, leaving 11 bases between them. Per germline, CDR1 DFQATT and CDR2 SNEGSKA (reference sequence). The DNA for the CDR3 is TGCAGTGCTATCCAGGACCTTTCCTACGAGCAGTACTTC. Translation: CSAIQDLSYEQYF.

This clonotype was seen only a few times. The chain couples TRBV9 to TRBJ2-1; 10 bases match TRBD2. Germline CDR1 SGDLS, CDR2 YYNGEE. Losses at the gene ends were 3 bases for V and 8 bases for J; bases not matched to a gene: 8. The CDR3 spans 15 residues. The DNA of the CDR3 is TGTGCCAGCAGCGCGGGACTAGCGAGCTTGGATGAGCAGTTCTTC. Protein product: CASSAGLASLDEQFF.

This clonotype was counted only a few times. V and J are TRBV6-5 and TRBJ1-1; D uncertain. The V gene's germline CDR1 is MNHEY and CDR2 SVGAGI. V lost 0 bases to trimming and J lost 4 bases, with 9 bases between them. The CDR3 consists of 14 residues. The CDR3 sequence is CASSYSSGSTEAFF. CDR3 in DNA: TGTGCCAGCAGTTACTCATCTGGGTCCACTGAAGCTTTCTTT.

Points on this clonotype: At one end, the junction sequence differs from germline, possibly due to a read error. The gene calls are TRBV12-3 or TRBV12-4 and TRBJ2-2; 8 bases align to TRBD1. This CDR3 contains 16 residues. The CDR3 protein is CASSFVSAGGTGEPFF. CDR3 bases: TGTGCCAGCAGTTTCGTTTCGGCAGGGGGCACCGGGGAGCCGTTTTTT.

A word on this clonotype: A much bigger clone sits one base away, suggesting this may be a read error. This rearrangement joins TRBV7-9 to TRBJ1-1, with D perhaps matching TRBD1 (6 bases). The CDR3 has 16 amino acids. The germline CDR1 and CDR2 sequences are SEHNR and FQNEAQ (reference sequence). V lost 0 bases and J 3 bases, leaving 14 bases between the germline ends. The CDR3 DNA is TGTGCCAGCAGCTTAGCCCCCGGACAGTTGCACACTGAAGCTTTCTTT. Its translation: CASSLAPGQLHTEAFF.

This clonotype was picked up many times. The genes are TRBV12-3 or TRBV12-4 and TRBJ1-5, with 7 positions matching TRBD1. The CDR3 loop spans 18 amino acids. The junction had 19 bases not matched to a gene; V was cut back by 7 bases and J by 4 bases. CDR3 protein: CASTSRDSTVTQNQPQHF. In DNA, the CDR3 is TGTGCCAGCACCTCCCGGGACAGCACAGTGACCCAGAATCAGCCCCAGCATTTT.

This clonotype came up a few times. This rearrangement joins TRBV9 to TRBJ2-3; perhaps TRBD2 as D (6 bases). V was trimmed by 3 bases and J by 2 bases, leaving 16 bases between them. The CDR3 totals 16 residues. CDR1 SGDLS and CDR2 YYNGEE come from the germline V gene. CDR3 region: CASSATGGTPTDTQYF. As DNA, the CDR3 is TGTGCCAGCAGCGCGACTGGTGGGACTCCCACAGATACGCAGTATTTT.

This chain links TRBV6-2 or TRBV6-3 with TRBJ1-5; the D gene is possibly TRBD1 (6 bases). Germline-derived CDR1 and CDR2 are MNHEY and SVGEGT. CDR3 length: 16 amino acids. V was shortened by 3 bases and J by 0 bases, with 12 bases between the two germline ends. CDR3 region: CASSYGGGNSNQPQHF. CDR3 in DNA: TGTGCCAGCAGTTATGGAGGGGGGAATAGCAATCAGCCCCAGCATTTT.

The CDR3 DNA sequence: TGTGCCACCAGTGATCAAAACGACAGAGATACGCAGTATTTT. As protein: CATSDQNDRDTQYF. The chain employs TRBV24-1 and TRBJ2-3, with D possibly being TRBD1 (5 bases). V was trimmed by 3 bases and J by 5 bases, leaving 11 bases between them. The CDR3 sequence is 14 residues long. Germline CDR1 is KGHDR and CDR2 is SFDVKD.

The chain links TRBV6-5 to TRBJ1-5; no clear D gene. Deletions cut 5 bases from V and 3 bases from J, with 14 bases between. There are 15 residues in the CDR3. CDR1 is MNHEY, CDR2 SVGAGI, per germline. The CDR3 DNA follows: TGTGCCAGCAGTCCCGGTGGGAGTCCCAATCAGCCCCAGCATTTT. Encoded protein: CASSPGGSPNQPQHF.

The rearrangement uses TRBV27 and TRBJ2-3; D is undetermined. V gave up 2 bases and J gave up 2 bases, with 5 bases separating them. Per the germline V gene, CDR1 is MNHEY and CDR2 is SMNVEV (reference sequence). The CDR3 runs to 13 residues. The CDR3 DNA follows: TGTGCCAGCAGTTTAGCGTTCACAGATACGCAGTATTTT. It specifies CASSLAFTDTQYF.

V gene TRBV7-6 combines with J gene TRBJ2-1; tentative D call: TRBD1 (5 bases). This CDR3 is 12 amino acids long. Germline CDR1 and CDR2: SGHVS and FNYEAQ. V lost 5 bases, J lost 9 bases, and 11 bases lay in between. CDR3 coding DNA: TGTGCCAGCAGCCACACAGGACCTGAGCAGTTCTTC. Translated, it gives CASSHTGPEQFF.

This clonotype showed up many times. The rearrangement joins TRBV6-6 to TRBJ1-1; D remains unclear. This CDR3 is 11 amino acids long. V gave up 7 bases and J gave up 6 bases, with 9 bases separating them. Per the germline V gene, CDR1 is MNHNY and CDR2 is SVGAGI (reference sequence). This CDR3 is CASTGGPEAFF. The CDR3 DNA reads TGTGCCAGCACAGGAGGCCCTGAAGCTTTCTTT.

This clonotype has ten or more counts. This rearrangement joins TRBV12-3 or TRBV12-4 to TRBJ1-1; 10 positions match TRBD1. V trimming: 7 bases; J trimming: 5 bases; junction bases outside the gene matches: 7. The CDR3 extends over 14 amino acids. The CDR3 DNA is TGTGCCAGCACCCAAGGGACAGGGGTTACTGAAGCTTTCTTT. Translating it yields CASTQGTGVTEAFF.

This clonotype appeared many times. For the CDR3, the DNA is TGTGCCAGCAGTCTCCCTGGGACAGGGGGCTTGGATACGCAGTATTTT. Amino acids: CASSLPGTGGLDTQYF. J is TRBJ2-3 and V is TRBV6-5; TRBD1 aligns across 12 bases. The CDR3 spans 16 residues. The J segment lost 6 bases and the V segment lost 5 bases, leaving 9 bases of the junction unmatched. Germline V gives CDR1 MNHEY, CDR2 SVGAGI.

This chain joins TRBV29-1 and TRBJ1-2; D is uncertain. Trimming took off 7 bases at V and 7 bases at J, with 19 bases between the two ends. The CDR3 is 13 residues long. Germline V CDR1 and CDR2: SQVTM, ANQGSEA. CDR3 coding DNA: TGCAGCGCCTCCGTAGCAGGAGCCTTTGGCTACACCTTC. Translating gives CSASVAGAFGYTF.